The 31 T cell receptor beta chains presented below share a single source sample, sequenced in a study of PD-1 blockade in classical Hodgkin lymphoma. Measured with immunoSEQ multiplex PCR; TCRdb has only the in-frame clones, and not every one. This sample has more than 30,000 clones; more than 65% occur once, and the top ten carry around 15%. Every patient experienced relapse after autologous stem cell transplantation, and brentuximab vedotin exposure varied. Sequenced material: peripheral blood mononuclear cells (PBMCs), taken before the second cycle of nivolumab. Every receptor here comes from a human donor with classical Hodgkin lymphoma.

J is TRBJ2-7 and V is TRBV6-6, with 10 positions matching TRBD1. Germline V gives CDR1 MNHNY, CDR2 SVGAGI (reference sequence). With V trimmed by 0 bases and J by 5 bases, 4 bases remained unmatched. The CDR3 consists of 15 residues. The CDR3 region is CASSYSRQGADEQYF. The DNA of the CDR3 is TGTGCCAGCAGTTACTCCAGACAGGGGGCCGACGAGCAGTACTTC.

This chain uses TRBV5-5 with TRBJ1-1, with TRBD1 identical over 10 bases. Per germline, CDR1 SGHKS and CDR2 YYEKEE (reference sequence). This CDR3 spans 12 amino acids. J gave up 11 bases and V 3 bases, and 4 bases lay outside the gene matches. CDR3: CASSSGTGDAFF. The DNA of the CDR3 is TGTGCCAGCAGCTCTGGGACAGGGGACGCTTTCTTT.

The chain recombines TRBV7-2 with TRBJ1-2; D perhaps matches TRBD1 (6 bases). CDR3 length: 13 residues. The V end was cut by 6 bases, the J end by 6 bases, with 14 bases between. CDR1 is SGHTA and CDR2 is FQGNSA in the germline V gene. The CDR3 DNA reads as TGTGCCAGCAGTACCTACAGGGCGGATGGCTACACCTTC. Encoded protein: CASSTYRADGYTF.

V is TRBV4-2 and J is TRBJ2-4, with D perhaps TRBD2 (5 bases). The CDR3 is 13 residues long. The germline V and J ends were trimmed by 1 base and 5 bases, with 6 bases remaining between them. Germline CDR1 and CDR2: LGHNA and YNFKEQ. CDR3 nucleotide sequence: TGTGCCAGCAGCCAAGGACTACAAAACATTCAGTACTTC. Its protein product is CASSQGLQNIQYF.

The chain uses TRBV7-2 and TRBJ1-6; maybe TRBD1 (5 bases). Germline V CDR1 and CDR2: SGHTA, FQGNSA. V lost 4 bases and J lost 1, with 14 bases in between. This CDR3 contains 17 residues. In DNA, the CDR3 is TGTGCCAGCAGCTCAGCCGGGTGGGGGTCCTATAATTCACCCCTCCACTTT. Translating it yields CASSSAGWGSYNSPLHF.

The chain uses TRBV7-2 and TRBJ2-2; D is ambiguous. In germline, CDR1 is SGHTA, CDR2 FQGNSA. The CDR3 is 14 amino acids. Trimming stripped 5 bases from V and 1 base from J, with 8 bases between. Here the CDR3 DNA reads TGTGCCAGCAGCCTAAGACAGAACACCGGGGAGCTGTTTTTT. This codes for CASSLRQNTGELFF.

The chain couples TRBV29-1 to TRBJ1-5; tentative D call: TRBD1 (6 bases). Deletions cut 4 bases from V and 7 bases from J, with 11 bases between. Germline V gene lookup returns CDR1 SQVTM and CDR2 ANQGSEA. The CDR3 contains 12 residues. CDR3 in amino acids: CSVVVRGQPQHF. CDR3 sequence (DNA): TGCAGCGTTGTTGTCAGGGGACAGCCCCAGCATTTT. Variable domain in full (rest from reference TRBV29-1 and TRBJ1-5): SAVISQKPSRDICQRGTSLTIQCQVDSQVTMMFWYRQQPGQSLTLIATANQGSEATYESGFVIDKFPISRPNLTFSTLTVSNMSPEDSSIYLCSVVVRGQPQHFGDGTRLSIL.

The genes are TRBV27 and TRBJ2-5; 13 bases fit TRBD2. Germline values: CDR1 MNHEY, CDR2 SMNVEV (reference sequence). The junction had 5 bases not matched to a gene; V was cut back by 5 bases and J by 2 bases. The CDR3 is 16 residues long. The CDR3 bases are TGTGCCAGCAGTGCCTCGACTAGCGGGGGGCAAGAGACCCAGTACTTC. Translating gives CASSASTSGGQETQYF.

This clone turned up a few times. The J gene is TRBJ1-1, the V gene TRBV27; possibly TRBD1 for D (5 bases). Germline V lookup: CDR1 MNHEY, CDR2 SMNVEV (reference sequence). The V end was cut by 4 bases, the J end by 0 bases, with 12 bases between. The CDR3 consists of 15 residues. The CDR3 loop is CASSSRSGLNTEAFF. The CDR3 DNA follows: TGTGCCAGCAGTTCCCGATCGGGGCTGAACACTGAAGCTTTCTTT.

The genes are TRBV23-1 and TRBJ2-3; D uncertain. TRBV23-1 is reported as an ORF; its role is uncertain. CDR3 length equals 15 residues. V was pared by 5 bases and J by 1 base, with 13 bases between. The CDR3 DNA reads TGCGCCAGCAGTGGTGACGGATATGGCACAGATACGCAGTATTTT. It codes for CASSGDGYGTDTQYF.

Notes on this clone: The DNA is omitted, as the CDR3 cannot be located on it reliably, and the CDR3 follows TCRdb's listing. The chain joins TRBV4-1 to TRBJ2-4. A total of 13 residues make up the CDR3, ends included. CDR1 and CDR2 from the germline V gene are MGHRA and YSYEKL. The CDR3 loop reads CASSPVGPGIQYF.

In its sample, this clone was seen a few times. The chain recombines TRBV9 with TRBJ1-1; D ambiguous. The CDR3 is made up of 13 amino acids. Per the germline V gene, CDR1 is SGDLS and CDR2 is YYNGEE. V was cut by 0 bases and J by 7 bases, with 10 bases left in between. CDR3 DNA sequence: TGTGCCAGCAGCGTAGGGTTAGAGGATGAAGCTTTCTTT. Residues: CASSVGLEDEAFF.

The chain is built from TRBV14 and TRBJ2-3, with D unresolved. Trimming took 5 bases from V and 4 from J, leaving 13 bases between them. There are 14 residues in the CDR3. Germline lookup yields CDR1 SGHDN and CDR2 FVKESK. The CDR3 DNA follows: TGTGCCAGCAGCGTCATTAGGTTATCAGATACGCAGTATTTT. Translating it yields CASSVIRLSDTQYF.

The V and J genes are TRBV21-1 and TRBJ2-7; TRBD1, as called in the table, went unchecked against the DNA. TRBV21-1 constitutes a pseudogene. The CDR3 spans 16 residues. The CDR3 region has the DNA TGTGCCAGCAGAGGAGAAGTGACAGGTGAAAGCTACGAGCAGTACTTC. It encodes CASRGEVTGESYEQYF.

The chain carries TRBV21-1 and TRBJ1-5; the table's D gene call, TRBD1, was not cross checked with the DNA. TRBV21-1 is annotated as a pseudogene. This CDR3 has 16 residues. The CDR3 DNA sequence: TGTGCCAGCAGCAAGCCGTTCAGGGGACGCAATCAGCCCCAGCATTTT. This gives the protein CASSKPFRGRNQPQHF.

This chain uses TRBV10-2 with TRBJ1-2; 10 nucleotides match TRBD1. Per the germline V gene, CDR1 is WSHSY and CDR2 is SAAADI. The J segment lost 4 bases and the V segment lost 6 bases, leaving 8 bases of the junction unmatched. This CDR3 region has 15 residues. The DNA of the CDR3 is TGCGCCAGCAGCCCCGGGACAGGGGAGGCCTATGGCTACACCTTC. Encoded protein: CASSPGTGEAYGYTF.

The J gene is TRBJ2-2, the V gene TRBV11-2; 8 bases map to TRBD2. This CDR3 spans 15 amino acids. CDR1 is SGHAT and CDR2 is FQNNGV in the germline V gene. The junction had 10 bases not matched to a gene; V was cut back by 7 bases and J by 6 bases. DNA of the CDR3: TGTGCCAGCACCCTGGGGACTAGTTCACCCGGGGAGCTGTTTTTT. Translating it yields CASTLGTSSPGELFF.

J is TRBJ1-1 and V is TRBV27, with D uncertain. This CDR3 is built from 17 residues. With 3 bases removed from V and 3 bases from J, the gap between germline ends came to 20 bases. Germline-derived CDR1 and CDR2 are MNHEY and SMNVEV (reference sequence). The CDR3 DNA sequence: TGTGCCAGCAGTTTCGGGAGGGAAGGTGTAAGGGACACTGAAGCTTTCTTT. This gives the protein CASSFGREGVRDTEAFF.

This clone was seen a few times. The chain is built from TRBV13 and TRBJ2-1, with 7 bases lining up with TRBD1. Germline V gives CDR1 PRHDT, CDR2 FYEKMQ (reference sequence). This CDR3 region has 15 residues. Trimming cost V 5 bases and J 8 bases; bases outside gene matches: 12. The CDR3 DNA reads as TGTGCCAGCAGCCCGAGGACAGGAGCAGGCGATGAGCAGTTCTTC. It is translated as CASSPRTGAGDEQFF.

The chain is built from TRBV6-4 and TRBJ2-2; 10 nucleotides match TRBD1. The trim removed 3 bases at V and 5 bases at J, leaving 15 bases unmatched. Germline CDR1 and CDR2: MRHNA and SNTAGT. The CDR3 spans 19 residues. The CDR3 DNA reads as TGTGCCAGCAGTGAACACGCCTGGGACAGGGGCGCCCCAACCGGGGAGCTGTTTTTT. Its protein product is CASSEHAWDRGAPTGELFF.

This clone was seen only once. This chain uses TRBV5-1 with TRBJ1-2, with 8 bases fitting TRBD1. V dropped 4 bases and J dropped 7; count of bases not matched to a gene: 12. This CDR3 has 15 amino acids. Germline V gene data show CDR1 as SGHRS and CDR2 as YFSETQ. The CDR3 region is CASSDLQGVFGGYTF. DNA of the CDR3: TGCGCCAGCAGCGACCTACAGGGGGTCTTCGGTGGCTACACCTTC.

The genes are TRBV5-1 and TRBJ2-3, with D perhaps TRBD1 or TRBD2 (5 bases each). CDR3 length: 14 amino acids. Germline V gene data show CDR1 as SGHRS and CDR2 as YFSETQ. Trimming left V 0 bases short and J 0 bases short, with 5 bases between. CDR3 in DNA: TGCGCCAGCAGCTTGGGGGACAGCACAGATACGCAGTATTTT. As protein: CASSLGDSTDTQYF.

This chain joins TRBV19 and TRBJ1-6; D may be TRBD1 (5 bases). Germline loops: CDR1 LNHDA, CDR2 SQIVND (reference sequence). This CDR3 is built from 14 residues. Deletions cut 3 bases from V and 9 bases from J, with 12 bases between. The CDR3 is CASSIGGLSSPLHF. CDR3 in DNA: TGTGCCAGTAGTATTGGGGGATTAAGTTCACCCCTCCACTTT.

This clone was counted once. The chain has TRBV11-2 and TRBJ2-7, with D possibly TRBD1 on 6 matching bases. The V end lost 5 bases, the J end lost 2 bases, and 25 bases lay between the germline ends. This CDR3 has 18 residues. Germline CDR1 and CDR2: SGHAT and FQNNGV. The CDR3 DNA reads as TGTGCCAGCAGCCCCATAGACAGGCCGAGGAATACCACCTACGAGCAGTACTTC. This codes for CASSPIDRPRNTTYEQYF.

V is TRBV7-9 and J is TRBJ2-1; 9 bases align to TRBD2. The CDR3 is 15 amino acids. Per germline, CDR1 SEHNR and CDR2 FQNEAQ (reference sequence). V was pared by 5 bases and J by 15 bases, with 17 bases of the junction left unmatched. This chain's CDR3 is CASSASERGAQLGFF. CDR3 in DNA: TGTGCCAGCAGCGCTTCCGAGCGGGGGGCCCAATTGGGGTTCTTC.

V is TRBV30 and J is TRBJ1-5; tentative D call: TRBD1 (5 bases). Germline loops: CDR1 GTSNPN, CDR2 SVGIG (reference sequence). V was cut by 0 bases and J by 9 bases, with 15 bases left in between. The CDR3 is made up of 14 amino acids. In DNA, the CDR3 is TGTGCCTGGAGTGTACGGATGGGGGTTGGGCCCCAGCATTTT. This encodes CAWSVRMGVGPQHF.

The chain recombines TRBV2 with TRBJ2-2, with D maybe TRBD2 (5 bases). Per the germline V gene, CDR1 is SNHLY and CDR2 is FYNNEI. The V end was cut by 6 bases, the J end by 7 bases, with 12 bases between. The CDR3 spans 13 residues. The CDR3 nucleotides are TGTGCCAGCAGGGGAGATAGGGTCGGGGAGCTGTTTTTT. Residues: CASRGDRVGELFF.

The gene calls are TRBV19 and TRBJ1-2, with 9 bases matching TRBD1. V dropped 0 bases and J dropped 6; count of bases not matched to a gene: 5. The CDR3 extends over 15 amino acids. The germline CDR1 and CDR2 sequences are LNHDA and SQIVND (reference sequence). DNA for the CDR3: TGTGCCAGTAGTATAGACTCGGGGACAGGGAATGGCTACACCTTC. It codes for CASSIDSGTGNGYTF.

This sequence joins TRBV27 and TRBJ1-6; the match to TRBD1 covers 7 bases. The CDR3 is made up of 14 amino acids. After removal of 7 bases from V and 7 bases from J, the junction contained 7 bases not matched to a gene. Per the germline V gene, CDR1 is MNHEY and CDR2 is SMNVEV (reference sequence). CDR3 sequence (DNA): TGTGCCAGCAAAACGGGGGACAGCAATTCACCCCTCCACTTT. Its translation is CASKTGDSNSPLHF.

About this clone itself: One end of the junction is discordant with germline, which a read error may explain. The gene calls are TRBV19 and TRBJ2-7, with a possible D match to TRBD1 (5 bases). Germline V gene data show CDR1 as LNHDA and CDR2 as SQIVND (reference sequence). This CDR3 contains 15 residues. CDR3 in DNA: TGTGCCAGTACTATAGGCGTAGCAGGGACCTACGAGCAGTACTTC. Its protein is CASTIGVAGTYEQYF.

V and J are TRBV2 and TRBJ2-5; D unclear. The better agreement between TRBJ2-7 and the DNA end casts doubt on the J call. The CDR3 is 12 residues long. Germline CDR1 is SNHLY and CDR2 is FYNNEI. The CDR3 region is CASSAANYEQYF. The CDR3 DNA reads TGTGCCAGCAGTGCGGCCAACTACGAGCAGTACTTC.